This T cell receptor beta chain comes out of a study of immune evolution from preneoplasia to lung adenocarcinoma. Only in-frame clones appear in the TCRdb table, and some are missing; sequencing was by immunoSEQ multiplex PCR. This sample carries about 5,000 clones, roughly 79% of them seen once, and the ten largest clones take around a tenth. V shed 6 bases and J shed 4 bases, with 19 bases lying between them. The CDR3 extends over 15 amino acids. The germline V gene has CDR1 MNHNY and CDR2 SVGAGI (reference sequence). The sample was FFPE adjacent normal lung tissue. This receptor was taken from a donor older than 65 with lung adenocarcinoma. The rearrangement uses TRBV6-6 and TRBJ2-7; maybe TRBD1 (6 bases). The CDR3 spells CASSEVPQQGYEQYF. The CDR3 coding sequence is TGTGCCAGCAGCGAGGTACCTCAACAGGGTTACGAGCAGTACTTC.